The 13 T cell receptor beta chains reported below all come from one sample, sequenced in a study of T cells after yellow fever vaccination. TCRdb analysed the 5' RACE reads with MiXCR anew, one entry per CDR3 protein. The sample contains almost 600,000 distinct CDR3 sequences, approximately 13% of which appear only once. This specimen consisted of PBMCs, obtained on the day of the yellow fever booster vaccination. These receptors were taken from a man aged 25-45 years who received the YFV17D yellow fever vaccine.

This clonotype was observed at least ten times. The CDR3 spells CASSPLTREQYF. In DNA, the CDR3 is TGTGCCAGCAGTCCTTTAACGCGGGAGCAGTACTTC. The rearrangement joins TRBV28 to TRBJ2-7; D is unresolved. The V end was cut by 5 bases, the J end by 7 bases, with 12 bases between. The CDR3 runs 12 residues. CDR1 is MDHEN and CDR2 is SYDVKM in the germline V gene.

This clonotype has only a few counts. This sequence joins TRBV3-1 and TRBJ2-2; 7 bases fit TRBD2. CDR1 is LGHDT and CDR2 is YNNKEL in the germline V gene (reference sequence). The CDR3 contains 17 residues. V trimming: 5 bases; J trimming: 0 bases; junction bases outside the gene matches: 9. CDR3 in DNA: TGTGCCAGCAGCTATCGCCTAGCGGCAACGAACACCGGGGAGCTGTTTTTT. It yields the protein CASSYRLAATNTGELFF.

This clonotype was picked up a small number of times. The rearrangement links TRBV6-1 to TRBJ1-1; D gene ambiguous. Trimming shortened V by 3 bases and J by 5 bases, and 10 bases separated the two germline ends. The CDR3 extends over 13 amino acids. Germline V gene lookup returns CDR1 MNHNS and CDR2 SASEGT. CDR3 amino acids: CASSEGRLTEAFF. Written as DNA, the CDR3 is TGTGCCAGCAGTGAGGGGAGACTGACTGAAGCTTTCTTT.

The chain employs TRBV6-1 and TRBJ2-5; 11 bases match TRBD2. The CDR3 is 15 amino acids. The ends lost 8 bases at V and 10 bases at J; junction bases unmatched: 15. In germline, CDR1 is MNHNS, CDR2 SASEGT. The CDR3, as DNA: TGTGCCAGCGGCCCCTTAGCGGGGGGGCATGGGGACCAGTACTTC. The encoded protein is CASGPLAGGHGDQYF.

This clonotype was observed a few times. The CDR3 spells CASSQGRGAEAFF. The CDR3 DNA reads TGTGCCAGCAGCCAAGGTAGAGGGGCTGAAGCTTTCTTT. This rearrangement joins TRBV4-2 to TRBJ1-1, with a tentative D call TRBD1 (5 bases). V lost 1 base and J lost 6, with 9 bases in between. Per the germline V gene, CDR1 is LGHNA and CDR2 is YNFKEQ. The CDR3 runs 13 residues.

This clonotype turned up a few times. The genes are TRBV7-6 and TRBJ2-7, with TRBD2 identical over 7 bases. This CDR3 has 12 amino acids. The J segment lost 6 bases and the V segment lost 3 bases, leaving 2 bases of the junction unmatched. Germline loops: CDR1 SGHVS, CDR2 FNYEAQ. In DNA, the CDR3 is TGTGCCAGCAGCTTGGGGAGGGCCGAGCAGTACTTC. Protein product: CASSLGRAEQYF.

This clonotype was detected a few times. The V and J genes are TRBV9 and TRBJ2-1; 8 bases map to TRBD2. CDR3 length: 17 residues. The V gene's germline CDR1 is SGDLS and CDR2 YYNGEE. The V and J ends lost 3 bases and 1 base, in that order; junction bases with no gene match: 9. This CDR3 is CASSARAGASSYNEQFF. Here the CDR3 DNA reads TGTGCCAGCAGCGCAAGAGCGGGGGCCTCATCCTACAATGAGCAGTTCTTC.

This clonotype turned up a few times. V gene TRBV20-1 combines with J gene TRBJ1-4; no reliable D call. V dropped 6 bases and J dropped 3 bases, with 8 bases sitting between them. This CDR3 has 12 amino acids. Germline CDR1 and CDR2: DFQATT and SNEGSKA (reference sequence). The CDR3 DNA reads TGCAGTGCCCGAAGGTCTAATGAAAAACTGTTTTTT. Its translation: CSARRSNEKLFF.

The rearrangement uses TRBV6-5 and TRBJ2-7; 9 bases fit TRBD2. Germline V gene data show CDR1 as MNHEY and CDR2 as SVGAGI. V shed 2 bases, J shed 6 bases, and the junction held 2 bases outside the gene matches. The CDR3 runs 13 residues. CDR3 region: CASSYGTSLEQYF. The CDR3 bases are TGTGCCAGCAGTTACGGGACTAGCCTCGAGCAGTACTTC.

The V call is TRBV20-1, the J call TRBJ1-5; a possible D gene is TRBD1 (6 bases). There are 12 residues in the CDR3. Germline assignment: CDR1 DFQATT and CDR2 SNEGSKA (reference sequence). With 5 bases removed from V and 5 bases from J, the gap between germline ends came to 10 bases. The CDR3 is CSAQQGDQPQHF. The DNA of the CDR3 is TGCAGTGCTCAACAGGGAGATCAGCCCCAGCATTTT.

This clonotype showed up many times. This sequence joins TRBV5-4 and TRBJ2-5; D remains ambiguous. Trimming pared 3 bases from V and 3 bases from J, leaving 9 bases between. This CDR3 region has 13 residues. Germline V gives CDR1 SGHNT, CDR2 YYREEE (reference sequence). The CDR3 reads CASSWAGKETQYF. DNA for the CDR3: TGTGCCAGCAGCTGGGCTGGAAAAGAGACCCAGTACTTC.

The chain couples TRBV5-1 to TRBJ1-1; D may be TRBD1 (5 bases). V was pared by 0 bases and J by 8 bases, with 23 bases between. This CDR3 has 17 residues. From germline, CDR1 is SGHRS and CDR2 YFSETQ. This chain's CDR3 is CASSLARGSDLSREAFF. DNA for the CDR3: TGCGCCAGCAGCTTGGCTCGGGGCAGCGACCTTTCCAGGGAAGCTTTCTTT.

The chain carries TRBV15 and TRBJ1-5, with D hard to call. CDR1 and CDR2 (germline): LNHNV, YYDKDF (reference sequence). Between the trimmed V and J ends, which lost 6 bases and 1 base, there was a span of 7 bases. This CDR3 contains 13 residues. The CDR3 reads CATSQWSNQPQHF. The CDR3 region has the DNA TGTGCCACCAGTCAGTGGAGCAATCAGCCCCAGCATTTT.